Sequencing of this TCR beta chain was carried out in a study of OX40 agonist ivuxolimab in advanced cancers. Study context: Given to patients was ivuxolimab, an agonistic anti-OX40 (CD134) antibody.

Clones were read by immunoSEQ multiplex PCR, and TCRdb kept only the in-frame ones, dropping some. The top ten hold about 0.69% of the sample, which has some 50,000 clones, more than 80% seen once. CDR1 is SNHLY and CDR2 is FYNNEI in the germline V gene. The CDR3 loop spans 12 amino acids. Study findings and constraints: What antigens the expanded peripheral T cells recognized was never established.

As to this clone: Its target is not known. One end of the junction is discordant with germline, which a read error may explain.

Autoimmune disease history or systemic immunosuppression meant exclusion. Samples were taken at baseline and on day 1 of cycles 4 and 7. This receptor was taken from an adult with an advanced solid tumor such as melanoma, head and neck, liver or kidney cancer. Sample: CD4+ or CD8+ T cells sorted from blood, taken in a trial of the OX40 agonist ivuxolimab. This chain uses TRBV2 with TRBJ2-7, with 10 bases identical to TRBD1. The CDR3 sequence is CASTPGQGIKGF. DNA of the CDR3: TGTGCCAGCACCCCGGGACAGGGGATTAAGGGCTTC.